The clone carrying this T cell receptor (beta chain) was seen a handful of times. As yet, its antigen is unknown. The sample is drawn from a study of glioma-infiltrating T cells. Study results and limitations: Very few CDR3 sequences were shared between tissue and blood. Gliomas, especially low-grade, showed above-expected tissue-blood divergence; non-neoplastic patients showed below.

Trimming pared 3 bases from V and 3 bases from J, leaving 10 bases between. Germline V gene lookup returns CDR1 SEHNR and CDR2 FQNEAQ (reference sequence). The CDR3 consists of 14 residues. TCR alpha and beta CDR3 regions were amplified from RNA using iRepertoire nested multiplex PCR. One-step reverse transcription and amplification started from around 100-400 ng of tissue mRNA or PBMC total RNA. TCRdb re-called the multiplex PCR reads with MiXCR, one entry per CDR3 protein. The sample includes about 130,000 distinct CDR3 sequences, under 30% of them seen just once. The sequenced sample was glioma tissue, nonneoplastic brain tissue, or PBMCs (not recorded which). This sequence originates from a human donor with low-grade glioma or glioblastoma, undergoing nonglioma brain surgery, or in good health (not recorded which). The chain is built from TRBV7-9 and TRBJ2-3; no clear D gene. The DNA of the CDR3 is TGTGCCAGCAGCTTGAGAAAAACGACAGATACGCAGTATTTT. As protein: CASSLRKTTDTQYF.